These 2 T cell receptor beta chains came from one sample sequenced in a study of cytotoxic CD8 clonotypes in ibrutinib-treated CLL. Sequencing was performed with immunoSEQ multiplex PCR; in TCRdb, only in-frame clones are kept and a portion is missing. This sample has tens of thousands of clones, with over 45% found just once. Sample: PBMCs, taken before ibrutinib treatment. The receptors shown here come from a human donor with chronic lymphocytic leukemia.

The J gene is TRBJ2-2, the V gene TRBV11-3; D is unclear. In germline, CDR1 is SGHNT, CDR2 YENEEA. Trimming shortened V by 3 bases and J by 7 bases, and 6 bases separated the two germline ends. The CDR3 extends over 12 amino acids. CDR3 amino acids: CASSFQSGELFF. For the CDR3, the DNA is TGTGCCAGCAGCTTCCAGAGCGGGGAGCTGTTTTTT.

Only a few counts were recorded for this clone. V and J are TRBV5-4 and TRBJ2-7; 7 nucleotides line up with TRBD2. CDR1 and CDR2 from the germline V gene are SGHNT and YYREEE (reference sequence). Trimming cost V 3 bases and J 4 bases; bases outside gene matches: 7. The CDR3 is 14 residues long. The CDR3 here is CASSSRGRLYEQYF. CDR3 coding DNA: TGTGCCAGCAGCTCGCGGGGGAGACTATACGAGCAGTACTTC. The entire variable domain, with the rest obtained from reference TRBV5-4 and TRBJ2-7, is as follows: ETGVTQSPTHLIKTRGQQVTLRCSSQSGHNTVSWYQQALGQGPQFIFQYYREEENGRGNFPPRFSGLQFPNYSSELNVNALELDDSALYLCASSSRGRLYEQYFGPGTRLTVT.